These 23 T cell receptor beta chains were sequenced from one sample in a study of long-term antiretroviral therapy in people with HIV. The assay, immunoSEQ v3.0, was run at survey level. Repertoires were generated with immunoSEQ multiplex PCR, while TCRdb's copy carries only in-frame clones and drops some. The profile covers about 27,000 clones, with roughly 80% appearing a single time and around 10% taken by the ten largest. Material: unsorted PBMCs, obtained 2.1 years after starting antiretroviral therapy. These TCRs come from a man in his thirties or forties with HIV.

J is TRBJ2-5 and V is TRBV11-2; TRBD2 might be the D (6 bases). From germline, CDR1 is SGHAT and CDR2 FQNNGV. Trimming cost V 4 bases and J 1 base, with 16 bases left between them. CDR3 length: 16 amino acids. The CDR3 nucleotides are TGTGCCAGCAGCTCCCCCTTTAGCGGAGCCCAAGAGACCCAGTACTTC. As protein: CASSSPFSGAQETQYF.

The chain links TRBV5-6 to TRBJ1-2, with D possibly being TRBD1 (6 bases). Between the trimmed V and J ends, which lost 4 bases and 3 bases, there was a span of 13 bases. Germline V CDR1 and CDR2: SGHDT, YYEEEE. There are 14 residues in the CDR3. CDR3 sequence reads: CASSLPGAYYGYTF. CDR3 nucleotide sequence: TGTGCCAGCAGCCTACCAGGGGCATACTATGGCTACACCTTC.

This clone is a singleton in its sample. J is TRBJ2-7 and V is TRBV7-2; D possibly matches TRBD1 or TRBD2 (5 bases each). Germline V CDR1 and CDR2: SGHTA, FQGNSA. This CDR3 spans 13 amino acids. Trimming pared 5 bases from V and 3 bases from J, leaving 11 bases between. CDR3: CASSPGRVYEQYF. CDR3 DNA sequence: TGTGCCAGCAGCCCGGGACGGGTCTACGAGCAGTACTTC.

The gene calls are TRBV7-9 and TRBJ2-5, with 7 bases that match TRBD2. V gave up 5 bases and J gave up 3 bases; unmatched junction bases: 6. The CDR3 runs 14 residues. From germline, CDR1 is SEHNR and CDR2 FQNEAQ (reference sequence). The CDR3 spells CASSPGGIEETQYF. The CDR3 DNA sequence: TGTGCCAGCAGCCCCGGGGGGATTGAAGAGACCCAGTACTTC.

The V gene is TRBV30, the J gene TRBJ1-2, with 8 positions matching TRBD1. CDR1 GTSNPN and CDR2 SVGIG come from the germline V gene (reference sequence). CDR3 length: 14 amino acids. V lost 5 bases, J lost 8 bases, and 13 bases stayed unmatched. The CDR3 sequence is CAWGYPGGLQGYTF. The CDR3 coding sequence is TGTGCCTGGGGATACCCAGGGGGCTTACAGGGCTACACCTTC.

This clone occurred once. The genes are TRBV6-5 and TRBJ2-5; a possible D gene is TRBD1 (5 bases). CDR1 MNHEY and CDR2 SVGAGI come from the germline V gene. With 2 bases removed from V and 2 bases from J, the gap between germline ends came to 9 bases. CDR3 size: 14 residues. For the CDR3, the DNA is TGTGCCAGCAGTTACACTCGACAGCAAGAGACCCAGTACTTC. Its protein is CASSYTRQQETQYF.

The chain carries TRBV23-1 and TRBJ1-4; D is possibly TRBD1 (5 bases). TRBV23-1 is an open reading frame, and its role is uncertain. The CDR3 contains 16 residues. V dropped 3 bases and J dropped 3 bases, with 14 bases sitting between them. In nucleotides, the CDR3 is TGCGCCAGCAGTCATAAAAAGGGGCAGGCTAATGAAAAACTGTTTTTT. This sequence encodes CASSHKKGQANEKLFF.

The rearrangement uses TRBV23-1 and TRBJ2-1, with a weak D call TRBD1 (5 bases). Being an ORF, TRBV23-1 has a function that is uncertain. V lost 0 bases, J lost 6 bases, and 15 bases lay in between. This CDR3 region has 16 residues. This chain's CDR3 is CASSQSTCQGCNEQFF. The DNA of the CDR3 is TGCGCCAGCAGTCAATCGACCTGTCAGGGTTGCAATGAGCAGTTCTTC.

This clone was picked up a small number of times. The V call is TRBV7-9, the J call TRBJ1-4; D not certain. The ends were cut back, 3 bases at V and 8 bases at J, with 7 bases in the middle. Germline V gene sequence: CDR1 SEHNR, CDR2 FQNEAQ (reference sequence). There are 12 residues in the CDR3. The CDR3: CASSLGEEKLFF. The CDR3 nucleotides read TGTGCCAGCAGCTTGGGAGAGGAAAAACTGTTTTTT. The full variable domain, in which reference TRBV7-9 and TRBJ1-4 provide the parts outside the CDR3, is DTGVSQNPRHKITKRGQNVTFRCDPISEHNRLYWYRQTLGQGPEFLTYFQNEAQLEKSRLLSDRFSAERPKGSFSTLEIQRTEQGDSAMYLCASSLGEEKLFFGSGTQLSVL.

Within the sample, this clone is medium-sized. Different DNA sequences within this sample yield the same CDR3. CDR3 loop: CASSDGLAGRNDEQYF. CDR3 nucleotide sequence: TGTGCCAGCAGCGACGGACTAGCGGGACGCAACGACGAGCAGTACTTC. The rearrangement links TRBV11-2 to TRBJ2-7; 12 nucleotides align to TRBD2. The germline V gene encodes CDR1 SGHAT and CDR2 FQNNGV. This CDR3 contains 16 residues. V lost 5 bases to trimming and J lost 5 bases; unmatched junction nucleotides: 10.

The table lists this clone with a count of one. The V and J genes are TRBV5-5 and TRBJ2-1, with 8 bases identical to TRBD2. J gave up 7 bases and V 2 bases, and 11 bases lay outside the gene matches. From germline, CDR1 is SGHKS and CDR2 YYEKEE (reference sequence). This CDR3 region has 16 residues. CDR3 sequence reads: CASSLEAAGGMNEQFF. CDR3 nucleotide sequence: TGTGCCAGCAGCTTAGAGGCGGCGGGAGGCATGAATGAGCAGTTCTTC.

The chain has TRBV10-3 and TRBJ2-7, with D tentatively TRBD1 (5 bases). The V and J ends lost 10 bases and 0 bases respectively, with 10 bases between them. CDR3 length: 12 amino acids. Germline lookup yields CDR1 ENHRY and CDR2 SYGVKD. CDR3 coding DNA: TGTGCCACTGGCCAGGGCTCCTACGAGCAGTACTTC. This sequence encodes CATGQGSYEQYF.

The CDR3 nucleotides read TGTGCCACCAGCAGAGACCCTCGGGATTCACCCCTCCACTTT. It specifies CATSRDPRDSPLHF. V is TRBV15 and J is TRBJ1-6, with D hard to call. Per germline, CDR1 LNHNV and CDR2 YYDKDF (reference sequence). Trimming removed 0 bases from V and 8 bases from J, with 8 bases in between. The CDR3 runs 14 residues.

The V call is TRBV5-6, the J call TRBJ2-7; D may be TRBD1 (6 bases). The CDR3 runs to 15 residues. The germline CDR1 and CDR2 sequences are SGHDT and YYEEEE. V lost 4 bases, J lost 4 bases, and 18 bases lay in between. CDR3 coding DNA: TGTGCCAGCAGCGAAACTGGTGCAGGGGAGTACGAGCAGTACTTC. Protein product: CASSETGAGEYEQYF. Complete variable domain (other parts from reference TRBV5-6 and TRBJ2-7): DAGVTQSPTHLIKTRGQQVTLRCSPKSGHDTVSWYQQALGQGPQFIFQYYEEEERQRGNFPDRFSGHQFPNYSSELNVNALLLGDSALYLCASSETGAGEYEQYFGPGTRLTVT.

The table lists this clone with a few counts. The chain combines TRBV11-2 with TRBJ2-7; D is perhaps TRBD1 (5 bases). The CDR3 loop spans 16 amino acids. Trimming stripped 1 base from V and 4 bases from J, with 17 bases between. Germline values: CDR1 SGHAT, CDR2 FQNNGV. The CDR3 sequence is CASSLVGPNPQYEQYF. The CDR3 DNA follows: TGTGCCAGCAGCTTAGTGGGGCCTAATCCCCAATACGAGCAGTACTTC.

The chain employs TRBV6-4 and TRBJ1-4; D might be TRBD1 (5 bases). This CDR3 is built from 17 residues. The germline V gene has CDR1 MRHNA and CDR2 SNTAGT. V lost 6 bases, J lost 0 bases, and 17 bases lay in between. The CDR3 loop is CASSVNRDLATNEKLFF. CDR3 coding DNA: TGTGCCAGCAGCGTTAACCGGGACCTTGCAACTAATGAAAAACTGTTTTTT.

This chain links TRBV5-4 with TRBJ2-1; maybe TRBD1 (6 bases). The CDR3 sequence is 15 residues long. V gave up 4 bases and J gave up 0 bases, with 11 bases separating them. Germline values: CDR1 SGHNT, CDR2 YYREEE (reference sequence). In DNA form, the CDR3 reads TGTGCCAGCAGCCCTACAGGGATCTCCTACAATGAGCAGTTCTTC. Its translation is CASSPTGISYNEQFF.

The chain combines TRBV6-6 with TRBJ1-2; 7 nucleotides line up with TRBD1. The germline V gene encodes CDR1 MNHNY and CDR2 SVGAGI (reference sequence). CDR3 size: 13 residues. V lost 5 bases to trimming and J lost 4 bases; unmatched junction nucleotides: 4. The CDR3 DNA sequence: TGTGCCAGCAGTACCCAGGGGGGCTATGGCTACACCTTC. This translates into CASSTQGGYGYTF.

V and J are TRBV7-9 and TRBJ1-1; D is unclear. The CDR3 runs to 13 residues. The germline V gene has CDR1 SEHNR and CDR2 FQNEAQ (reference sequence). Trimming pared 3 bases from V and 7 bases from J, leaving 12 bases between. CDR3 DNA sequence: TGTGCCAGCAGCTTGGGTAGAATTAGTGAAGCTTTCTTT. Encoded protein: CASSLGRISEAFF.

In this sample, this clone turned up a few times. This sequence joins TRBV6-5 and TRBJ1-1, with D possibly being TRBD1 (6 bases). V was cut by 2 bases and J by 3 bases, with 13 bases left in between. The CDR3 totals 15 residues. Germline assignment: CDR1 MNHEY and CDR2 SVGAGI. The CDR3 protein is CASSYTDSGDTEAFF. In nucleotides, the CDR3 is TGTGCCAGCAGTTACACGGACAGTGGTGACACTGAAGCTTTCTTT.

This chain joins TRBV18 and TRBJ1-4, with 11 bases matching TRBD1. The trim removed 3 bases at V and 5 bases at J, leaving 8 bases unmatched. This CDR3 comprises 17 residues. CDR1 and CDR2 from the germline V gene are KGHSH and LQKENI. Here the CDR3 reads CASSPVPGQGGNEKLFF. CDR3 nucleotide sequence: TGTGCCAGCTCACCCGTCCCGGGACAGGGGGGGAATGAAAAACTGTTTTTT.

This clone showed up just once. This sequence joins TRBV6-1 and TRBJ2-3, with D perhaps matching TRBD1 (6 bases). CDR1 MNHNS and CDR2 SASEGT come from the germline V gene. The CDR3 covers 16 residues. The V end was cut by 4 bases, the J end by 3 bases, with 17 bases between. CDR3 in amino acids: CASSARAGEVTDTQYF. The CDR3, as DNA: TGTGCCAGCAGTGCAAGGGCAGGGGAAGTTACAGATACGCAGTATTTT.

This clone was observed a few times. This chain joins TRBV11-2 and TRBJ2-1; D not certain. Germline V CDR1 and CDR2: SGHAT, FQNNGV. This CDR3 is built from 11 residues. With 2 bases removed from V and 13 bases from J, the gap between germline ends came to 9 bases. For the CDR3, the DNA is TGTGCCAGCAGCTTAAACCAGTATCAGTTCTTC. It codes for CASSLNQYQFF.